A selection of T cell receptor beta chains follows, all from one sample in a study of T cells in Graves' hyperthyroidism and ophthalmopathy. TCRdb redid the calling of the multiplex PCR reads with MiXCR, one entry per CDR3 protein. The data show some 600,000 distinct CDR3 sequences, around 13% seen once. The sequencing input was blood. The receptors were sampled from a woman between 25 and 40 years old with Graves' hyperthyroidism that later progressed to Graves' ophthalmopathy. Each CDR3 is given with its conserved first and last residue. The D gene is left open where the match is weak. Rows may omit the clone size; those that give it use once, few, many or a size class.

j_call	v_call	d_call	clone_size	cdr3_aa	cdr3_nt
TRBJ2-1	TRBV6-1	TRBD2	many	CASSAGLAGGRATNEQFF	TGTGCCAGCAGCGCCGGACTAGCGGGAGGCCGCGCCACCAATGAGCAGTTCTTC
TRBJ2-7	TRBV6-1	TRBD2	few	CASSPHLAGDSYEQYF	TGTGCCAGCAGTCCACATCTAGCGGGAGATAGCTACGAGCAGTACTTC
TRBJ2-7	TRBV4-1	-	few	CASSLEGLSSYEQYF	TGCGCCAGCAGCCTGGAAGGACTATCCTCCTACGAGCAGTACTTC
TRBJ1-2	TRBV9	-	-	CASSAMVSNYGYTF	TGTGCCAGCAGCGCTATGGTTTCTAACTATGGCTACACCTTC
TRBJ2-1	TRBV3-1	-	many	CASLKGGSSYNEQFF	TGTGCCAGCCTTAAGGGGGGAAGCTCCTACAATGAGCAGTTCTTC
TRBJ2-7	TRBV2	-	many	CASSRVLGQGNEQYF	TGTGCCAGCAGTAGAGTCTTGGGCCAGGGTAACGAGCAGTACTTC
TRBJ1-1	TRBV28	-	many	CASSLSPAGVTEAFF	TGTGCCAGCAGTTTGTCCCCAGCGGGGGTAACTGAAGCTTTCTTT
TRBJ2-7	TRBV5-6	-	-	CASSLGVAGYEQYF	TGTGCCAGCAGCTTGGGGGTTGCGGGATACGAGCAGTACTTC
TRBJ2-7	TRBV4-3	-	few	CASSQAFGAAYEQYF	TGCGCCAGCAGCCAAGCGTTTGGAGCGGCCTACGAGCAGTACTTC
TRBJ1-4	TRBV28	-	-	CAWSGLVEKLFF	TGTGCCTGGAGTGGCCTTGTCGAAAAACTGTTTTTT
TRBJ2-1	TRBV27	-	once	CASSSFPGDEQFF	TGTGCCAGCAGTTCATTCCCTGGCGATGAGCAGTTCTTC
TRBJ2-3	TRBV5-5	TRBD1	many	CASSLGTGSADTQYF	TGTGCCAGCAGCTTAGGGACAGGGTCCGCGGATACGCAGTATTTT
TRBJ2-1	TRBV5-4	TRBD2	many	CASSLKTGLAGGNEQFF	TGTGCCAGCAGCTTGAAAACGGGCCTAGCGGGAGGTAATGAGCAGTTCTTC
TRBJ1-2	TRBV7-9	-	few	CASSLSIGGSANYGYTF	TGTGCCAGCAGCTTATCCATAGGTGGCAGTGCTAACTATGGCTACACCTTC
TRBJ2-7	TRBV5-1	-	many	CASSPGEYEQYF	TGCGCCAGCAGCCCTGGGGAATACGAGCAGTACTTC
TRBJ2-5	TRBV20-1	TRBD1	many	CSARVQGQETQYF	TGCAGTGCTAGAGTACAGGGGCAAGAGACCCAGTACTTC
TRBJ1-4	TRBV18	-	many	CASSLTGVLATNEKLFF	TGTGCCAGCTCACTCACGGGGGTGCTTGCAACTAATGAAAAACTGTTTTTT
TRBJ1-2	TRBV6-4	TRBD1	-	CASSPTGTGDGYTF	TGTGCCAGCAGCCCCACCGGGACAGGGGATGGCTACACCTTC
TRBJ2-6	TRBV27	TRBD2	few	CASSLSGAGVPGANVLTF	TGTGCCAGCAGTTTATCTGGGGCGGGGGTACCTGGGGCCAACGTCCTGACTTTC
TRBJ2-6	TRBV29-1	-	few	CSVLSEANVLTF	TGCAGCGTCCTCTCTGAGGCCAACGTCCTGACTTTC
TRBJ2-7	TRBV5-1	TRBD1	-	CASSPGTADDEQYF	TGCGCCAGCAGCCCCGGGACAGCGGATGACGAGCAGTACTTC
TRBJ2-7	TRBV7-8	-	many	CASSLAVLVSYEQYF	TGTGCCAGCAGCTTAGCAGTCCTAGTCTCCTACGAGCAGTACTTC
TRBJ2-4	TRBV7-8	-	many	CATHQGGKAAKNIQYF	TGTGCCACACACCAGGGGGGGAAGGCGGCCAAAAACATTCAGTACTTC
TRBJ1-5	TRBV30	-	many	CAWSVQGQPQHF	TGTGCCTGGAGTGTACAAGGGCAGCCCCAGCATTTT
TRBJ1-1	TRBV4-1	-	few	CASSQDEGRTEAFF	TGCGCCAGCAGCCAAGATGAAGGACGCACTGAAGCTTTCTTT
TRBJ2-7	TRBV7-9	TRBD1	many	CASNSGTGSYEQYF	TGTGCCAGCAACTCCGGGACAGGGTCCTACGAGCAGTACTTC
TRBJ2-1	TRBV19	-	-	CASSIDGTGGYDEQFF	TGTGCCAGTAGTATAGATGGGACGGGCGGGTATGATGAGCAGTTCTTC
TRBJ1-6	TRBV6-2/TRBV6-3	-	many	CASRSRANSPLHF	TGTGCCAGCAGGTCTAGGGCGAATTCACCCCTCCACTTT
TRBJ2-7	TRBV29-1	-	many	CSVDTEGPTHRNYEQYF	TGCAGCGTTGATACGGAGGGACCAACACACCGGAATTACGAGCAGTACTTC
TRBJ2-1	TRBV4-3	TRBD2	many	CASSQTSPLNEQFF	TGCGCCAGCAGCCAGACTAGCCCCCTCAATGAGCAGTTCTTC
TRBJ2-1	TRBV20-1	TRBD2	-	CSAPGLAGANEQFF	TGCAGTGCGCCTGGACTAGCGGGAGCCAATGAGCAGTTCTTC
TRBJ2-3	TRBV7-8	-	many	CASSRRDTDTQYF	TGTGCCAGCAGCCGCCGAGACACAGATACGCAGTATTTT
TRBJ2-1	TRBV11-2	TRBD2	-	CASSLYAGGRPQNTYNEQFF	TGTGCCAGCAGCTTATATGCGGGAGGGAGACCCCAAAATACCTACAATGAGCAGTTCTTC
TRBJ1-4	TRBV18	TRBD1	few	CASSDKLPGTGNEKLFF	TGTGCCAGCTCCGATAAGTTGCCCGGGACAGGCAATGAAAAACTGTTTTTT
TRBJ1-1	TRBV5-6	-	once	CASRRQRMNTEAFF	TGTGCCAGCAGGCGACAGAGGATGAACACTGAAGCTTTCTTT
TRBJ2-1	TRBV3-1	-	many	CASSQGIKKVNNEQFF	TGTGCCAGCAGCCAAGGCATCAAGAAGGTGAACAATGAGCAGTTCTTC